This TCR beta chain was sequenced during a study of regulatory T cells in long-lasting Graves disease. iRepertoire HTBI primers and Arm-PCR of CDR3 regions built TCR beta libraries. Authors' methods: Across samples, over 55 TRBV and about 13 TRBJ segments were found. TCRdb passed the multiplex PCR reads through MiXCR, listing each CDR3 protein once. V and J calls and clone size were set by TCRdb, not the authors. The sample lists approximately 440,000 distinct CDR3 sequences; about 17% were seen once. This clonotype was recorded many times. Documented time point: newly diagnosed GD, antithyroid drugs for less than 3 months. Extracted RNA from PBMCs served as the source of the TCR library. The data also belong to a second study, concerning T cells in Graves' hyperthyroidism and ophthalmopathy. This second report adds: With a duration under 2 months, the hyperthyroidism was newly diagnosed in patients aged 18 to 65. RT-PCR in the first round (using the HTBI primer set) targeted the TCR CDR3.

This specimen consisted of peripheral blood mononuclear cells (PBMCs), obtained at new diagnosis, from a patient treated with antithyroid drugs. The sequence came from a middle-aged man with Graves disease.

CDR3 amino acids: CASSLRGDRAGEQYF. The CDR3 nucleotides are TGTGCCAGCAGCTTACGGGGTGACAGGGCCGGCGAGCAGTACTTC. The genes are TRBV11-2 and TRBJ2-7; 7 bases map to TRBD1. Trimming removed 2 bases from V and 6 bases from J; junction bases left unmatched: 10. CDR1 is SGHAT and CDR2 is FQNNGV in the germline V gene. The CDR3 runs 15 residues.